The clone carrying this TCR beta chain occurred many times. Its target is not known. This sample was included in a study of early T cells in non-severe SARS-CoV-2 infection. About the study: Unsorted whole-blood RNA was sequenced in bulk, leaving chains unpaired.

Regarding the study as a whole: In VDJdb matching, anti-spike CD8 responses were favored while private and CD4 specificities went missing.

The CDR3 consists of 15 residues. The V and J ends lost 3 bases and 6 bases, in that order; junction bases with no gene match: 6. Germline loops: CDR1 WSHSY, CDR2 SAAADI. Unique molecular identifiers were affixed to single, distinct cDNA molecules. TCRdb re-analysed the 5' RACE reads in MiXCR, keeping a single row per CDR3 protein. This table holds about 66,000 distinct CDR3 sequences, roughly an eighth found once. The chain uses TRBV10-2 and TRBJ2-1; 9 bases are a match to TRBD2. The material sequenced was whole blood. The receptor's source is an adult who was a healthcare worker with PCR-confirmed SARS-CoV-2 infection or an uninfected control (not recorded which). DNA for the CDR3: TGCGCCAGCAGTGAATTAGCGGGAGTCCGCAATGAGCAGTTCTTC. Amino acids: CASSELAGVRNEQFF.